This is a list of T cell receptor beta chains from one sample in a study of PD-1 blockade in mismatch repair-deficient tumors. TCRdb's copy holds only in-frame clones and misses some; the assay was immunoSEQ multiplex PCR. The data contain about 130,000 clones, almost 90% of them singletons. Sequencing used peripheral blood, obtained just under 74 weeks after starting pembrolizumab. The receptors originated from an adult with mismatch repair-deficient cancer. Each CDR3 is given with its conserved first and last residue. A D gene is named only where the DNA matches it firmly. Where a row states a size, it is once, few, many or the class of an expanded clone; other rows omit it.

j_gene: TRBJ2-1; abundance: NA; d_gene: NA; v_gene: TRBV5-1; CDR3nt: TGCGCCAGCAGAACGGTCGGGACCCCCTACAATGAGCAGTTCTTC; CDR3aa: CASRTVGTPYNEQFF
j_gene: TRBJ2-3; abundance: once; d_gene: TRBD2; v_gene: TRBV11-2; CDR3nt: TGTGCCACGCGTAGGATAGCGGGAGGCCGATTAGATACGCAGTATTTT; CDR3aa: CATRRIAGGRLDTQYF
j_gene: TRBJ1-3; abundance: once; d_gene: TRBD1; v_gene: TRBV7-9; CDR3nt: TGTGCTAGCAGGGGGGACAGGGCGCCCGGAAACACCATATATTTT; CDR3aa: CASRGDRAPGNTIYF
j_gene: TRBJ2-1; abundance: once; d_gene: TRBD1; v_gene: TRBV7-9; CDR3nt: TGTGCCAGCAGCTTCGCTGGGGGGACAGGGGTACGAAATGAGCAGTTCTTC; CDR3aa: CASSFAGGTGVRNEQFF
j_gene: TRBJ2-2; abundance: NA; d_gene: NA; v_gene: TRBV7-8; CDR3nt: TGTGCCAGCAGCGCGGGACTTAGGAATTGGGAGCTGTTTTTT; CDR3aa: CASSAGLRNWELFF
j_gene: TRBJ1-1; abundance: NA; d_gene: NA; v_gene: TRBV5-1; CDR3nt: TGCGCCAGCAGCTTGTTCTCGTTGGGCACTGAAGCTTTCTTT; CDR3aa: CASSLFSLGTEAFF
j_gene: TRBJ2-7; abundance: once; d_gene: NA; v_gene: TRBV30; CDR3nt: TGTGCCTGGAGTGTAGGGGGAACCTACGAGCAGTACTTC; CDR3aa: CAWSVGGTYEQYF
j_gene: TRBJ2-4; abundance: NA; d_gene: TRBD2; v_gene: TRBV29-1; CDR3nt: TGCAGCGCTGTAGCGGGAGAGCGAAACATTCAGTACTTC; CDR3aa: CSAVAGERNIQYF
j_gene: TRBJ2-1; abundance: NA; d_gene: NA; v_gene: TRBV5-6; CDR3nt: TGTGCCAGCAGCACACTAGCTACCAATGAGCAGTTCTTC; CDR3aa: CASSTLATNEQFF
j_gene: TRBJ2-7; abundance: NA; d_gene: NA; v_gene: TRBV6-1; CDR3nt: TGTGCCAGCAGTAACCGGGACTTGTACGAGCAGTACTTC; CDR3aa: CASSNRDLYEQYF
j_gene: TRBJ2-7; abundance: NA; d_gene: TRBD2; v_gene: TRBV4-3; CDR3nt: TGCGCCAGCAGCCAAGGCCCCAGCGGGGCCTACGAGCAGTACTTC; CDR3aa: CASSQGPSGAYEQYF
j_gene: TRBJ2-1; abundance: NA; d_gene: NA; v_gene: TRBV10-3; CDR3nt: TGTGCCATCGGAGGAGGGGCCTACAATGAGCAGTTCTTC; CDR3aa: CAIGGGAYNEQFF
j_gene: TRBJ2-1; abundance: NA; d_gene: NA; v_gene: TRBV5-6; CDR3nt: TGTGCCAGCAGCGCCCTCGAGTTGCCTTACAATGAGCAGTTCTTC; CDR3aa: CASSALELPYNEQFF
j_gene: TRBJ2-5; abundance: NA; d_gene: NA; v_gene: TRBV29-1; CDR3nt: TGCAGCGTTGAAGCGGGGGAGGTACAAGAGACCCAGTACTTC; CDR3aa: CSVEAGEVQETQYF
j_gene: TRBJ2-1; abundance: NA; d_gene: NA; v_gene: TRBV29-1; CDR3nt: TGCAGCGTTGTAAAAGGTGGGGAGCAGTTCTTC; CDR3aa: CSVVKGGEQFF
j_gene: TRBJ1-2; abundance: once; d_gene: TRBD1; v_gene: TRBV6-5; CDR3nt: TGTGCCAGCAGTAGGGACAGGGGGCCGAACTATGGCTACACCTTC; CDR3aa: CASSRDRGPNYGYTF
j_gene: TRBJ2-7; abundance: NA; d_gene: NA; v_gene: TRBV7-2; CDR3nt: TGTGCCAGCAGCAGCTACAGGGCAGAGGGAGGGGAGCAGTACTTC; CDR3aa: CASSSYRAEGGEQYF
j_gene: TRBJ2-3; abundance: NA; d_gene: TRBD2; v_gene: TRBV6-5; CDR3nt: TGTGCCACCACCGGCGGGAGGGCGACGGATACGCAGTATTTT; CDR3aa: CATTGGRATDTQYF
j_gene: TRBJ2-2; abundance: NA; d_gene: NA; v_gene: TRBV5-1; CDR3nt: TGCGCCAGCAGCTACGACTCCGGGACACTGAACACCGGGGAGCTGTTTTTT; CDR3aa: CASSYDSGTLNTGELFF
j_gene: TRBJ2-7; abundance: NA; d_gene: NA; v_gene: TRBV4-1; CDR3nt: TGCGCCAGCAGGTTACGACATGGCGAGCTCTACGAGCAGTACTTC; CDR3aa: CASRLRHGELYEQYF
j_gene: TRBJ2-5; abundance: NA; d_gene: NA; v_gene: TRBV19; CDR3nt: TGTGCCAGTAGTATTACAGGGAAAGGGGAGACCCAGTACTTC; CDR3aa: CASSITGKGETQYF
j_gene: TRBJ2-1; abundance: NA; d_gene: NA; v_gene: TRBV9; CDR3nt: TGTGCCAGCAGCGTAGTCGCGGGATTCGTGTACAATGAGCAGTTCTTC; CDR3aa: CASSVVAGFVYNEQFF
j_gene: TRBJ2-7; abundance: NA; d_gene: NA; v_gene: TRBV4-3; CDR3nt: TGCGCCAGCAGCCAAGATTCTGTTAGCGAGCAGTACTTC; CDR3aa: CASSQDSVSEQYF
j_gene: TRBJ2-7; abundance: NA; d_gene: NA; v_gene: TRBV10-1; CDR3nt: TGCGCCAGCAGTGAGCTAACTCGCAACGAGCAGTACTTC; CDR3aa: CASSELTRNEQYF
j_gene: TRBJ1-1; abundance: few; d_gene: NA; v_gene: TRBV9; CDR3nt: TGTGCCAGCAGCGTCGACGGGGCGAGCACTGAAGCTTTCTTT; CDR3aa: CASSVDGASTEAFF
j_gene: TRBJ2-6; abundance: NA; d_gene: TRBD2; v_gene: TRBV13; CDR3nt: TGTGCCAGCAGCTTATGGAGACTAGCGGGACCTTGGGCCGACCCCATATCTGGGGCCAACGTCCTGACTTTC; CDR3aa: CASSLWRLAGPWADPISGANVLTF
j_gene: TRBJ2-7; abundance: NA; d_gene: TRBD2; v_gene: TRBV30; CDR3nt: TGTGCCTGCTCCCCCCCGGGACTAGCGCTTTCCTACGAGCAGTACTTC; CDR3aa: CACSPPGLALSYEQYF
j_gene: TRBJ1-5; abundance: NA; d_gene: NA; v_gene: TRBV28; CDR3nt: TGTGCCAGCAGTTTATTACAGGATAATCAGCCCCAGCATTTT; CDR3aa: CASSLLQDNQPQHF
j_gene: TRBJ2-3; abundance: NA; d_gene: TRBD2; v_gene: TRBV11-3; CDR3nt: TGTGCCAGCAGCTTAGGTGGGACTAGCGGGAGGAGGGATACGCAGTATTTT; CDR3aa: CASSLGGTSGRRDTQYF
j_gene: TRBJ1-5; abundance: NA; d_gene: TRBD1; v_gene: TRBV6-7; CDR3nt: TGTGCCAGCAGTTACTCGGGACAGGGGGATGAGAGGAATCAGCCCCAGCATTTT; CDR3aa: CASSYSGQGDERNQPQHF
j_gene: TRBJ2-2; abundance: NA; d_gene: NA; v_gene: TRBV10-3; CDR3nt: TGTGCCATCTCTCCTAGCGCCGGGGAGCTGTTTTTT; CDR3aa: CAISPSAGELFF
j_gene: TRBJ2-1; abundance: NA; d_gene: TRBD1; v_gene: TRBV4-1; CDR3nt: TGCGCCAGCAGCCAAGATTGGACAGGCTACAATGAGCAGTTCTTC; CDR3aa: CASSQDWTGYNEQFF
j_gene: TRBJ2-2; abundance: NA; d_gene: TRBD2; v_gene: TRBV6-6; CDR3nt: TGTGCCAGCAGTTACTCAGGACTAGCGGGGGGGGAGCTGTTTTTT; CDR3aa: CASSYSGLAGGELFF
j_gene: TRBJ2-4; abundance: NA; d_gene: NA; v_gene: TRBV4-1; CDR3nt: TGCGCCAGCAGCCAACAGGGGACTGTACACATTCAGTACTTC; CDR3aa: CASSQQGTVHIQYF
j_gene: TRBJ2-7; abundance: NA; d_gene: TRBD1; v_gene: TRBV28; CDR3nt: TGTGCCAGCAGTTCGTGGACAGGGTCGTTCGAGCAGTACTTC; CDR3aa: CASSSWTGSFEQYF
j_gene: TRBJ1-2; abundance: NA; d_gene: TRBD1; v_gene: TRBV28; CDR3nt: TGTGCCAGCAGGGAGGCGGGACAGAACTATGGCTACACCTTC; CDR3aa: CASREAGQNYGYTF
j_gene: TRBJ1-5; abundance: few; d_gene: NA; v_gene: TRBV6-5; CDR3nt: TGTGCCAGCAGCTCAGGGGTACCGCATCAGCCCCAGCATTTT; CDR3aa: CASSSGVPHQPQHF
j_gene: TRBJ2-7; abundance: few; d_gene: NA; v_gene: TRBV25-1; CDR3nt: TGTGCCAGCATGGACACAACTGACAAAAACGAGCAGTACTTC; CDR3aa: CASMDTTDKNEQYF
j_gene: TRBJ2-7; abundance: NA; d_gene: TRBD1; v_gene: TRBV30; CDR3nt: TGTGCCTGGAGTGCAGGACAGGGTTACGAGCAGTACTTC; CDR3aa: CAWSAGQGYEQYF
j_gene: TRBJ1-1; abundance: NA; d_gene: NA; v_gene: TRBV25-1; CDR3nt: TGTGCCAGCATGAGTCCTGCGGGTTACGGGAACACTGAAGCTTTCTTT; CDR3aa: CASMSPAGYGNTEAFF